This passage covers 16 T cell receptor beta chains from one sample sequenced in a study of human T cells and chemical hapten exposure. One entry per CDR3 protein results from TCRdb running MiXCR on the RACE reads. The table records tens of thousands of distinct CDR3 sequences, around 10% of them present only once. The time point is: patch test 2, 6 weeks after DPC sensitization. Treatment defined: therapeutic diphenylcyclopropenone sensitization with weekly scalp DPC. Here the sequenced sample was whole blood, taken in connection with sensitization to the hapten diphenylcyclopropenone (DPC). These TCRs come from a man between 40 and 49 years old with alopecia areata. Some clones in this sample may be carry-over from other donors' samples.

The gene calls are TRBV6-4 and TRBJ2-1; D is unresolved. V gave up 2 bases and J gave up 1 base, with 12 bases separating them. CDR3 length equals 16 residues. Germline assignment: CDR1 MRHNA and CDR2 SNTAGT. The CDR3 DNA reads as TGTGCCAGCAGTGACGTGAGTAGATCTTCCTACAATGAGCAGTTCTTC. Amino acids: CASSDVSRSSYNEQFF.

The table lists this clonotype with a few counts. The chain has TRBV19 and TRBJ2-5; 7 bases agree with TRBD1. The CDR3 has 15 residues. Germline lookup yields CDR1 LNHDA and CDR2 SQIVND (reference sequence). V was clipped by 6 bases and J by 1 base; unmatched bases: 8. This chain's CDR3 is CASRPRGQPQETQYF. The CDR3 DNA is TGTGCCAGTAGACCACGGGGACAGCCCCAAGAGACCCAGTACTTC.

This clonotype was counted only a few times. The chain couples TRBV27 to TRBJ2-7; the match to TRBD2 covers 9 bases. The CDR3 contains 13 residues. V lost 8 bases and J lost 10; bases outside the gene matches: 12. Germline values: CDR1 MNHEY, CDR2 SMNVEV (reference sequence). DNA for the CDR3: TGTGCCAGCGGGTCCGGTAGCGGGAGATCCCAGTACTTC. It translates to CASGSGSGRSQYF.

This clonotype was counted only a few times. This chain joins TRBV6-2 or TRBV6-3 and TRBJ2-3; D unclear. Germline loops: CDR1 MNHEY, CDR2 SVGEGT. V was clipped by 7 bases and J by 6 bases, with 11 bases between them. CDR3 length: 12 residues. CDR3 coding DNA: TGTGCCAGCACCCGCCATTTGGATACGCAGTATTTT. Translating gives CASTRHLDTQYF.

This clonotype occurred a few times. The V call is TRBV5-1, the J call TRBJ2-3; D unresolved. This CDR3 is built from 13 residues. The germline gives CDR1 SGHRS, CDR2 YFSETQ. V shed 2 bases and J shed 2 bases, with 6 bases lying between them. The CDR3 sequence: CASSFWDTDTQYF. CDR3 bases: TGCGCCAGCAGCTTTTGGGACACAGATACGCAGTATTTT.

The table lists this clonotype with many counts. The chain has TRBV10-3 and TRBJ2-1; tentative D call: TRBD2 (5 bases). Germline values: CDR1 ENHRY, CDR2 SYGVKD. V dropped 2 bases and J dropped 9 bases, with 14 bases sitting between them. The CDR3 is made up of 14 amino acids. In DNA form, the CDR3 reads TGTGCCATCAGTGAGAACTACGAGGCGGGTGAGCAGTTCTTC. Its translation is CAISENYEAGEQFF.

Only a few counts were recorded for this clonotype. The chain joins TRBV20-1 to TRBJ2-7; possible D gene TRBD2, 5 bases. The CDR3 has 13 amino acids. The V end was cut by 6 bases, the J end by 5 bases, with 17 bases between. Germline CDR1 is DFQATT and CDR2 is SNEGSKA (reference sequence). CDR3 residues: CSAPLWASNEQYF. CDR3 coding DNA: TGCAGTGCCCCCCTTTGGGCTAGCAACGAGCAGTACTTC.

This clonotype was detected many times. This chain joins TRBV6-1 and TRBJ2-7, with 7 bases identical to TRBD1. The J segment lost 6 bases and the V segment lost 8 bases, leaving 7 bases of the junction unmatched. This CDR3 contains 12 residues. CDR1 and CDR2 from the germline V gene are MNHNS and SASEGT. CDR3 loop: CASSPTGSEQYV. CDR3 sequence (DNA): TGTGCCAGCTCCCCGACAGGGTCCGAGCAGTACGTC.

This clonotype turned up a few times. This sequence joins TRBV29-1 and TRBJ2-1, with no clear D. Trimming left V 0 bases short and J 8 bases short, with 14 bases between. This CDR3 has 14 residues. In germline, CDR1 is SQVTM, CDR2 ANQGSEA. The CDR3 sequence is CSVEETGYTYEQFF. CDR3 nucleotide sequence: TGCAGCGTTGAAGAAACCGGATACACCTATGAGCAGTTCTTC.

This clonotype was counted a few times. V is TRBV2 and J is TRBJ2-7; D might be TRBD1 (6 bases). The germline V gene has CDR1 SNHLY and CDR2 FYNNEI. This CDR3 has 14 amino acids. Between the trimmed V and J ends, which lost 4 bases and 3 bases, there was a span of 13 bases. The DNA for the CDR3 is TGTGCCAGCAGTGTAGTAGGGGGTAACTACGAGCAGTACTTC. It yields the protein CASSVVGGNYEQYF.

This clonotype has more than one count but fewer than ten. V gene TRBV7-2 combines with J gene TRBJ2-1, with TRBD2 matching over 9 bases. Germline V gene lookup returns CDR1 SGHTA and CDR2 FQGNSA. The V gene end was trimmed by 0 bases and the J gene end by 8 bases; junction bases not matched to a gene: 8. The CDR3 runs 16 residues. The CDR3 bases are TGTGCCAGCAGCTTAGCGCATGGCGGGAGGGCCCATGAGCAGTTCTTC. Translated, it gives CASSLAHGGRAHEQFF.

J is TRBJ2-1 and V is TRBV11-2; 9 bases map to TRBD2. Germline-derived CDR1 and CDR2 are SGHAT and FQNNGV. J was trimmed by 5 bases and V by 4 bases; bases with no gene match: 9. CDR3 length: 16 amino acids. In DNA form, the CDR3 reads TGTGCCAGCAGCTCACCCAACGGGACTAGCAACAATGAGCAGTTCTTC. This gives the protein CASSSPNGTSNNEQFF.

This clonotype was found a few times. The DNA for the CDR3 is TGTGCCAGCCTCCGGGACAATAGCAATCAGCCCCAGCATTTT. Its translation is CASLRDNSNQPQHF. The gene calls are TRBV28 and TRBJ1-5, with a tentative D call TRBD1 (6 bases). V was clipped by 8 bases and J by 0 bases, with 11 bases between them. The CDR3 has 14 residues. Germline V CDR1 and CDR2: MDHEN, SYDVKM.

This chain uses TRBV4-1 with TRBJ1-4, with a tentative D call TRBD1 (5 bases). The V gene's germline CDR1 is MGHRA and CDR2 YSYEKL. The CDR3 sequence is 18 residues long. The V and J ends lost 1 base and 8 bases respectively, with 23 bases between them. CDR3 DNA: TGCGCCAGCAGCCAAGTCCCAATGTCGACAGCCAAGCAAGAAAAACTGTTTTTT. It translates to CASSQVPMSTAKQEKLFF.

This clonotype has just a few counts. The V gene is TRBV10-3, the J gene TRBJ2-1; no clear D. The CDR3 covers 14 residues. V was clipped by 9 bases and J by 4 bases, with 16 bases between them. Germline CDR1 reads ENHRY; CDR2 reads SYGVKD. Here the CDR3 reads CAIHPDPSYNEQFF. As DNA, the CDR3 is TGTGCCATTCACCCCGACCCGAGTTACAATGAGCAGTTCTTC.

There are a few counts of this clonotype. The chain is built from TRBV20-1 and TRBJ2-7; TRBD2 aligns across 10 bases. In germline, CDR1 is DFQATT, CDR2 SNEGSKA (reference sequence). This CDR3 is built from 16 residues. After removal of 3 bases from V and 0 bases from J, the junction contained 8 bases not matched to a gene. The CDR3 sequence: CSASVSGRCTSYEQYV. The DNA of the CDR3 is TGCAGTGCTAGCGTTAGCGGGAGGTGTACCTCCTACGAGCAGTACGTC.